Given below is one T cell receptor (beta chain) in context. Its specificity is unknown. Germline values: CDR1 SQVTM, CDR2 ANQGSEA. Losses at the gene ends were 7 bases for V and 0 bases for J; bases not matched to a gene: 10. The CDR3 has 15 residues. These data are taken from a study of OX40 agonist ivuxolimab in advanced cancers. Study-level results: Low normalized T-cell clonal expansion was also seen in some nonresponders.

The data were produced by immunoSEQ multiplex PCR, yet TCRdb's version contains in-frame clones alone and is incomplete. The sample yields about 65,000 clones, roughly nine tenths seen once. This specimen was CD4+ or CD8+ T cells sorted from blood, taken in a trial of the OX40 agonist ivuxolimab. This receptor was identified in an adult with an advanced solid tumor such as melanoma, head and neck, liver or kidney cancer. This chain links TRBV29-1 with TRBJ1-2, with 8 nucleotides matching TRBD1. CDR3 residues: CSASYSDRANYGYTF. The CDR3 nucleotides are TGCAGCGCGTCGTACTCGGACAGGGCTAACTATGGCTACACCTTC.